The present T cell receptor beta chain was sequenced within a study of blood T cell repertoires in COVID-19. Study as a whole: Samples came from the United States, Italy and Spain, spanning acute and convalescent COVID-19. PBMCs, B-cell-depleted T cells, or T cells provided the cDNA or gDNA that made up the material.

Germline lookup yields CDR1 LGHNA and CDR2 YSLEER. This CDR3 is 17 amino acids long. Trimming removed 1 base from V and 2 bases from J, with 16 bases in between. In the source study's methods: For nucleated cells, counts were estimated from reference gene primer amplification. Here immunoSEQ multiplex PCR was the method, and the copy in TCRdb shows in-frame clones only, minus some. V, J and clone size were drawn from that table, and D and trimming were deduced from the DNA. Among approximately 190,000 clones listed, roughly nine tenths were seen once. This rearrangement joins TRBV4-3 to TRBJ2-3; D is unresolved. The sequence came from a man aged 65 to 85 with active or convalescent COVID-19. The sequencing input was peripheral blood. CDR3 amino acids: CASSQGPGPKHTDTQYF. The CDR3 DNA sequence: TGCGCCAGCAGCCAAGGGCCAGGCCCTAAGCACACAGATACGCAGTATTTT.